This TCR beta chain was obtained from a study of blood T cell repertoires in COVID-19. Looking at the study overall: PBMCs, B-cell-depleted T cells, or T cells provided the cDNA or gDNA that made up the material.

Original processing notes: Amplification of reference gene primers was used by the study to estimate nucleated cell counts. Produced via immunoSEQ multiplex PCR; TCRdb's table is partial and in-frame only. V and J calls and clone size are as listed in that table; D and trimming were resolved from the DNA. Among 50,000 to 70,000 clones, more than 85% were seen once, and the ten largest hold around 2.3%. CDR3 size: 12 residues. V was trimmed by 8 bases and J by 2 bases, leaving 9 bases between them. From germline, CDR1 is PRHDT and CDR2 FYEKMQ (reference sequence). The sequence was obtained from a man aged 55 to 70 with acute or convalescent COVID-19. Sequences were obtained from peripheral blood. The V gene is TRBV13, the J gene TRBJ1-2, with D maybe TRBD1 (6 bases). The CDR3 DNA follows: TGTGCCAGCGGTCAGGGGAACTATGGCTACACCTTC. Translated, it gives CASGQGNYGYTF.